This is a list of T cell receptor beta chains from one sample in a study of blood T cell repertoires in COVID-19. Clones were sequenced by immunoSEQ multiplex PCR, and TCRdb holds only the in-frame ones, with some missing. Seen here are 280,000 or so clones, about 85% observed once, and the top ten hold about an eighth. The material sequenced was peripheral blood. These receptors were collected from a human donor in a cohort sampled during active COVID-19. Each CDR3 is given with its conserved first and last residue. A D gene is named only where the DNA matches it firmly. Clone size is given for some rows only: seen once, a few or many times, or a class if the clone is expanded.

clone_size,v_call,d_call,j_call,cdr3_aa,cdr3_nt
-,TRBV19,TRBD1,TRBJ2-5,CASSIVGTGQETQYF,TGTGCCAGTAGTATAGTCGGGACAGGCCAAGAGACCCAGTACTTC
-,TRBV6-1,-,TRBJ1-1,CASSGHRVSSMNTEAFF,TGTGCCAGCAGTGGCCACAGGGTTTCTTCCATGAACACTGAAGCTTTCTTT
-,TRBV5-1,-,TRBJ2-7,CASSTGSGHQIYEQYF,TGCGCCAGCAGCACCGGTAGCGGCCACCAGATCTACGAGCAGTACTTC
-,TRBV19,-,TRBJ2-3,CASRDPGLTSTDTQYF,TGTGCCAGTAGAGATCCGGGACTTACTAGCACAGATACGCAGTATTTT
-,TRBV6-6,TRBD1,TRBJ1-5,CASSPRQGSNQPQHF,TGTGCCAGCAGCCCAAGACAGGGGAGCAATCAGCCCCAGCATTTT
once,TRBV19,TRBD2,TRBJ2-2,CASKGISGRRTGELFF,TGTGCCAGTAAGGGCATTAGCGGGAGAAGGACCGGGGAGCTGTTTTTT
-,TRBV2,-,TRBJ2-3,CASSVRDTQYF,TGTGCCAGCAGCGTTCGGGATACGCAGTATTTT
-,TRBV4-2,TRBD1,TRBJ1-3,CASSRGQAGNTIYF,TGTGCCAGCAGCCGGGGACAGGCTGGAAACACCATATATTTT
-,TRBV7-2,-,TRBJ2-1,CASSLTGNEQFF,TGTGCCAGCAGTTTGACGGGAAATGAGCAGTTCTTC
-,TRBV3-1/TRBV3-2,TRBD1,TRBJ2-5,CASSHLSSGTGAKETQYF,TGTGCCAGCAGCCACCTTTCCTCCGGGACAGGGGCGAAAGAGACCCAGTACTTC
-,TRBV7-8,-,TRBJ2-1,CASSLRQDSHEQFF,TGTGCCAGCAGCTTAAGACAGGATTCCCATGAGCAGTTCTTC
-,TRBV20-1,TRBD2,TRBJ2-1,CSASWGLAGGNEQFF,TGCAGTGCTAGTTGGGGACTAGCGGGAGGCAATGAGCAGTTCTTC
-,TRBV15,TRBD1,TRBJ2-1,CATSRAGTGVNEQFF,TGTGCCACCAGCAGAGCCGGGACAGGGGTGAATGAGCAGTTCTTC
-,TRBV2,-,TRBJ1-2,CASRGGYGYTF,TGTGCCAGCAGGGGGGGATATGGCTACACCTTC
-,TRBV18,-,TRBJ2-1,CASSQYDRMGEQFF,TGTGCCAGCTCCCAGTATGACAGGATGGGTGAGCAGTTCTTC
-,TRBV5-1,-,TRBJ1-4,CASSLGPGSDEKLFF,TGCGCCAGCAGCTTGGGGCCGGGATCGGATGAAAAACTGTTTTTT
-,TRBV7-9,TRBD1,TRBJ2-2,CASSSGTGFTGELFF,TGTGCCAGCAGCTCCGGGACAGGGTTCACCGGGGAGCTGTTTTTT
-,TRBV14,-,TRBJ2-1,CASSQVFGEQFF,TGTGCCAGCAGCCAAGTATTCGGTGAGCAGTTCTTC
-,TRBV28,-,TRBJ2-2,CAIPSPYTGELFF,TGTGCCATCCCTTCCCCTTACACCGGGGAGCTGTTTTTT
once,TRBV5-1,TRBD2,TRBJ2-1,CASSLAGGSTHEQFF,TGCGCCAGCAGCTTAGCGGGAGGGTCCACCCATGAGCAGTTCTTC
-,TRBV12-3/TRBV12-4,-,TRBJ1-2,CASSSNGLDGYTF,TGTGCCAGCAGTTCAAACGGGTTGGATGGCTACACCTTC
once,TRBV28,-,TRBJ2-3,CASRDTLVADTQYF,TGTGCCAGCCGGGACACGCTTGTAGCAGATACGCAGTATTTT
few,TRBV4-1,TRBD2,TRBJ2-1,CASSQGRGAYNEQFF,TGCGCCAGCAGCCAGGGCCGGGGGGCCTACAATGAGCAGTTCTTC
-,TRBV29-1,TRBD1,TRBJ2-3,CSVGQGASTDTQYF,TGCAGCGTTGGGCAGGGGGCATCCACAGATACGCAGTATTTT
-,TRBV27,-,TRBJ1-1,CASSAQGGTEAFF,TGTGCCAGCAGCGCACAGGGTGGAACTGAAGCTTTCTTT
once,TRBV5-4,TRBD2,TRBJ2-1,CASRPGTSGSNEQFF,TGTGCCAGCAGGCCTGGGACTAGCGGGAGTAATGAGCAGTTCTTC
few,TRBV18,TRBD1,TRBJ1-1,CASSAGTENTEAFF,TGTGCCAGCTCGGCCGGGACAGAGAACACTGAAGCTTTCTTT
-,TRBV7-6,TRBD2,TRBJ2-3,CASSSGRRWGDTQYF,TGTGCCAGCAGCTCCGGGAGGAGATGGGGAGATACGCAGTATTTT
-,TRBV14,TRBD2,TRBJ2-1,CASSSRTSGYNEQFF,TGTGCCAGCAGTTCCAGGACTAGCGGTTACAATGAGCAGTTCTTC
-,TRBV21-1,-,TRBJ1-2,CASSKKSKQGAKGYTF,TGTGCCAGCAGCAAGAAATCCAAACAGGGGGCAAAGGGCTACACCTTC
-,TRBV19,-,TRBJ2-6,CASSLPGSGANVLTF,TGTGCCAGTAGTTTACCGGGCTCTGGGGCCAACGTCCTGACTTTC
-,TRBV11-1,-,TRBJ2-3,CASSLEGTGRDTQYF,TGTGCCAGCAGCCTAGAGGGTACAGGGAGAGATACGCAGTATTTT
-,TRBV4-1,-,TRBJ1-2,CASSQALAGLGYGYTF,TGCGCCAGCAGCCAAGCCCTGGCGGGGTTGGGGTATGGCTACACCTTC